These T cell receptor beta chains were read from a single sample in a study of T cells in Graves' hyperthyroidism and ophthalmopathy. MiXCR was run by TCRdb on the multiplex PCR reads, yielding one entry per CDR3 protein. The table has about 400,000 distinct CDR3 sequences, about 14% seen once. Sequenced input: blood. The receptors stem from a man aged 50-60 years with Graves' ophthalmopathy. The CDR3 runs from the conserved cysteine through the conserved F or W. Fields, in order: V gene, D gene, J gene, clone size, CDR3 DNA, CDR3 protein. The D gene is left open where the match is weak. Expanded clones are given a class, and other clones once, few, many or no size at all.

v_gene: TRBV7-9
d_gene: TRBD1
j_gene: TRBJ2-5
abundance: many
CDR3nt: TGTGCCAGCAGCTTAGGGGACAGGCAACAAGAGACCCAGTACTTC
CDR3aa: CASSLGDRQQETQYF

v_gene: TRBV3-1
d_gene: TRBD1
j_gene: TRBJ1-1
abundance: -
CDR3nt: TGTGCCAGCAGCCTCCCGGGGGGGACAGGGGGTACTGAAGCTTTCTTT
CDR3aa: CASSLPGGTGGTEAFF

v_gene: TRBV7-9
d_gene: TRBD1
j_gene: TRBJ2-1
abundance: many
CDR3nt: TGTGCCAGCAGCCAGACAGGGGTATACAATGAGCAGTTCTTC
CDR3aa: CASSQTGVYNEQFF

v_gene: TRBV5-1
d_gene: TRBD1
j_gene: TRBJ2-3
abundance: many
CDR3nt: TGCGCCAGCAGACTCCAGGGGGTTGGGGCAGATACGCAGTATTTT
CDR3aa: CASRLQGVGADTQYF

v_gene: TRBV5-1
d_gene: TRBD2
j_gene: TRBJ2-7
abundance: many
CDR3nt: TGCGCCAGCAGCTTACTGGGACTAGAATCCTACGAGCAGTACTTC
CDR3aa: CASSLLGLESYEQYF

v_gene: TRBV12-3/TRBV12-4
d_gene: -
j_gene: TRBJ1-2
abundance: -
CDR3nt: TGTGCCAGCAGTCCCCAGCAACAGATTACTAACTATGGCTACACCTTC
CDR3aa: CASSPQQQITNYGYTF

v_gene: TRBV11-2
d_gene: -
j_gene: TRBJ2-3
abundance: many
CDR3nt: TGTGCCAGCAGCTTAGTGCGTGCGGGACTCGGGCAAGATACGCAGTATTTT
CDR3aa: CASSLVRAGLGQDTQYF

v_gene: TRBV20-1
d_gene: TRBD2
j_gene: TRBJ2-1
abundance: many
CDR3nt: TGCAGTGCTAACTTAGCGGGAATCTACAATGAGCAGTTCTTC
CDR3aa: CSANLAGIYNEQFF

v_gene: TRBV25-1
d_gene: -
j_gene: TRBJ2-5
abundance: few
CDR3nt: TGTGCCAGCAGTGAATATTTCACGGGGCAAGAGACCCAGTACTTC
CDR3aa: CASSEYFTGQETQYF

v_gene: TRBV10-2
d_gene: -
j_gene: TRBJ2-7
abundance: few
CDR3nt: TGCGCCGTACTGGGCACTTCTATCTCCTACGAGCAGTACTTC
CDR3aa: CAVLGTSISYEQYF

v_gene: TRBV5-1
d_gene: -
j_gene: TRBJ2-1
abundance: many
CDR3nt: TGCGCCAGCAGCCCAACCTTAGGGGTTGAGCAGTTCTTC
CDR3aa: CASSPTLGVEQFF

v_gene: TRBV19
d_gene: TRBD1
j_gene: TRBJ1-1
abundance: few
CDR3nt: TGTGCCAGTAGGGCCGTGCCGCACAGGGGAGGCATGAACACTGAAGCTTTCTTT
CDR3aa: CASRAVPHRGGMNTEAFF

v_gene: TRBV6-1
d_gene: -
j_gene: TRBJ2-7
abundance: -
CDR3nt: TGTGCCAGCAACGGGGACACCCGCTACGAGCAGTACTTC
CDR3aa: CASNGDTRYEQYF

v_gene: TRBV13
d_gene: TRBD2
j_gene: TRBJ2-3
abundance: many
CDR3nt: TGTGCCAGCAGCTTAGTGTTGCGGGAGATAGAGGCGCATACGCAGTATTTT
CDR3aa: CASSLVLREIEAHTQYF

v_gene: TRBV5-1
d_gene: -
j_gene: TRBJ2-3
abundance: -
CDR3nt: TGCGCCAGCAGCTTGGTTGTCGGAAACACAGATACGCAGTATTTT
CDR3aa: CASSLVVGNTDTQYF

v_gene: TRBV3-1
d_gene: -
j_gene: TRBJ1-5
abundance: many
CDR3nt: TGTGCCAGCAGCCAAGAGGGGGATCAGCCCCAGCATTTT
CDR3aa: CASSQEGDQPQHF

v_gene: TRBV6-2/TRBV6-3
d_gene: TRBD1
j_gene: TRBJ2-7
abundance: -
CDR3nt: TGTGCCAGCAGCCTGGACAGGGGGGCAACCTACGAGCAGTACTTC
CDR3aa: CASSLDRGATYEQYF

v_gene: TRBV30
d_gene: TRBD1
j_gene: TRBJ1-1
abundance: many
CDR3nt: TGTGCCTGGAGTCGAGACAGGGGAACTGAAGCTTTCTTT
CDR3aa: CAWSRDRGTEAFF

v_gene: TRBV28
d_gene: TRBD1
j_gene: TRBJ2-7
abundance: -
CDR3nt: TGTGCCAGCAGTGAACCAGGGGGCGCCCGGGGAGAGCAGTACTTC
CDR3aa: CASSEPGGARGEQYF

v_gene: TRBV14
d_gene: -
j_gene: TRBJ1-2
abundance: -
CDR3nt: TGTGCCAGCAGCCAAGTGGGGCCGAACTATGGCTACACCTTC
CDR3aa: CASSQVGPNYGYTF

v_gene: TRBV5-6
d_gene: -
j_gene: TRBJ2-3
abundance: many
CDR3nt: TGTGCCAGCAGCTTCCAGTCCGAGACAGATACGCAGTATTTT
CDR3aa: CASSFQSETDTQYF

v_gene: TRBV29-1
d_gene: TRBD2
j_gene: TRBJ2-7
abundance: few
CDR3nt: TGCAGCGTGACCCCTACTAGCGGGAGGGCTTACGAGCAGTACTTC
CDR3aa: CSVTPTSGRAYEQYF

v_gene: TRBV11-3
d_gene: -
j_gene: TRBJ1-1
abundance: -
CDR3nt: TGTGCCAGCAGCTACGAATACACTGGAGCTTTCTTT
CDR3aa: CASSYEYTGAFF

v_gene: TRBV5-1
d_gene: -
j_gene: TRBJ2-5
abundance: many
CDR3nt: TGCGCCAGCAGCCAGGAACCGACTATGCAAGAGACCCAGTACTTC
CDR3aa: CASSQEPTMQETQYF

v_gene: TRBV6-1
d_gene: TRBD2
j_gene: TRBJ2-2
abundance: few
CDR3nt: TGTGCCAGCAGTGAAGATGGGGGGGGGACCGGGGAGCTGTTTTTT
CDR3aa: CASSEDGGGTGELFF

v_gene: TRBV2
d_gene: TRBD2
j_gene: TRBJ2-1
abundance: once
CDR3nt: TGTGCCAGCAATACTCTAGCGGGAGGGCAGGTCGATGAGCAGTTCTTC
CDR3aa: CASNTLAGGQVDEQFF

v_gene: TRBV9
d_gene: -
j_gene: TRBJ2-7
abundance: many
CDR3nt: TGTGCCAGCAGCCTGAACGGACACTACGAGCAGTACTTC
CDR3aa: CASSLNGHYEQYF

v_gene: TRBV5-1
d_gene: -
j_gene: TRBJ2-1
abundance: many
CDR3nt: TGCGCCAGCAGCCCGGACGGGGAATACAATGAGCAGTTCTTC
CDR3aa: CASSPDGEYNEQFF

v_gene: TRBV28
d_gene: -
j_gene: TRBJ1-2
abundance: -
CDR3nt: TGTGCCAGCAGCTCCGGGGGGGGAGACTATGGCTACACCTTC
CDR3aa: CASSSGGGDYGYTF

v_gene: TRBV2
d_gene: -
j_gene: TRBJ1-2
abundance: many
CDR3nt: TGTGCCAGCAGTGAAGCGCTTCGGGCAGGGTCTGGCTACACCTTC
CDR3aa: CASSEALRAGSGYTF

v_gene: TRBV11-2
d_gene: TRBD1
j_gene: TRBJ2-6
abundance: many
CDR3nt: TGTGCCAGCAGCACGACAGGGCTTGAAACTGGGGCCAACGTCCTGACTTTC
CDR3aa: CASSTTGLETGANVLTF

v_gene: TRBV25-1
d_gene: -
j_gene: TRBJ1-6
abundance: few
CDR3nt: TGTGCCAGCAGTGAAAACCAGGGGCTGTATTCACCCCTCCACTTT
CDR3aa: CASSENQGLYSPLHF

v_gene: TRBV18
d_gene: TRBD1
j_gene: TRBJ2-7
abundance: many
CDR3nt: TGTGCCAGCTCACGCCAGAGGGGGCGGAACGAGCAGTACTTC
CDR3aa: CASSRQRGRNEQYF

v_gene: TRBV20-1
d_gene: TRBD1
j_gene: TRBJ2-1
abundance: few
CDR3nt: TGCAGTGCTCCCAGCAAACAGGGGGCCTACAATGAGCAGTTCTTC
CDR3aa: CSAPSKQGAYNEQFF

v_gene: TRBV30
d_gene: -
j_gene: TRBJ2-1
abundance: many
CDR3nt: TGTGCCTGGACGGGGACAAATGCCTACAATGAGCAGTTCTTC
CDR3aa: CAWTGTNAYNEQFF

v_gene: TRBV20-1
d_gene: TRBD1
j_gene: TRBJ1-1
abundance: many
CDR3nt: TGCAGTGCTGGACAGGCCCTCAACACTGAAGCTTTCTTT
CDR3aa: CSAGQALNTEAFF

v_gene: TRBV6-6
d_gene: -
j_gene: TRBJ2-7
abundance: few
CDR3nt: TGTGCCACCGACTTTGGGATGGGCGAGCAGTACTTC
CDR3aa: CATDFGMGEQYF

v_gene: TRBV5-1
d_gene: -
j_gene: TRBJ2-3
abundance: many
CDR3nt: TGCGCCAGCAGCTTGGTTGATAGGATAGTGGATACGCAGTATTTT
CDR3aa: CASSLVDRIVDTQYF

v_gene: TRBV27
d_gene: -
j_gene: TRBJ1-4
abundance: -
CDR3nt: TGTGCCAGCAGTCCCCGGGTGAGGATGGAACTGTTTTTT
CDR3aa: CASSPRVRMELFF

v_gene: TRBV28
d_gene: -
j_gene: TRBJ1-5
abundance: -
CDR3nt: TGTGGCACGGCGGCAGACAGTTTTCAGCCCCAGCATTTT
CDR3aa: CGTAADSFQPQHF

v_gene: TRBV7-6
d_gene: -
j_gene: TRBJ1-1
abundance: many
CDR3nt: TGTGCCAGCAGCCTAAATCTCGGTCCGGGCGCATCGAACACTGAAGCTTTCTTT
CDR3aa: CASSLNLGPGASNTEAFF

v_gene: TRBV10-3
d_gene: TRBD1
j_gene: TRBJ2-7
abundance: few
CDR3nt: TGTGCCATCAGTGAGTTGACAGGGAGCTACGAGCAGTACTTC
CDR3aa: CAISELTGSYEQYF

v_gene: TRBV4-2
d_gene: TRBD2
j_gene: TRBJ2-2
abundance: few
CDR3nt: TGTGCCAGCAGCCAAAAAACTGGGGGAGGGGTCGGGGAGCTGTTTTTT
CDR3aa: CASSQKTGGGVGELFF

v_gene: TRBV6-1
d_gene: TRBD1
j_gene: TRBJ1-1
abundance: many
CDR3nt: TGTGCCAGCAGTCAAACGACAGGGTTCTCAGAAGCTTTCTTT
CDR3aa: CASSQTTGFSEAFF

v_gene: TRBV3-1
d_gene: -
j_gene: TRBJ2-1
abundance: many
CDR3nt: TGTGCCAGCAGCCAAGAGCTAGGCTCCTACAATGAGCAGTTCTTC
CDR3aa: CASSQELGSYNEQFF

v_gene: TRBV2
d_gene: -
j_gene: TRBJ1-3
abundance: -
CDR3nt: TGTGCCAGCAGTGAACGCAGGGGCTCTGGAAACACCATATATTTT
CDR3aa: CASSERRGSGNTIYF

v_gene: TRBV4-1
d_gene: TRBD2
j_gene: TRBJ2-2
abundance: -
CDR3nt: TGCGCCAGCCGGGGGGGGGATAGGAGTCCCGGGGAGCTGTTTTTT
CDR3aa: CASRGGDRSPGELFF

v_gene: TRBV11-3
d_gene: -
j_gene: TRBJ2-7
abundance: -
CDR3nt: TGTGCCAGCAGCTCGGGACCTGTCGAGCAGTACTTC
CDR3aa: CASSSGPVEQYF

v_gene: TRBV27
d_gene: -
j_gene: TRBJ1-4
abundance: many
CDR3nt: TGTGCCAGCAAAGACCTTCGGAGGCTCGGGGAAAAACTGTTTTTT
CDR3aa: CASKDLRRLGEKLFF